Each of the 21 T cell receptor beta chains below was sequenced from the same sample in a study of T cell clonality in common variable immunodeficiency. Produced via immunoSEQ multiplex PCR; TCRdb's table is partial and in-frame only. The record shows roughly 40,000 clones for this sample, with no singletons present. Study-wide results and limits: Reportedly, TCR beta sequences from common variable immunodeficiency showed fewer deletions and N-nucleotide insertions.

Their antigens remain unidentified. Sequencing was performed on peripheral blood mononuclear cells. Receptor source: a human donor with common variable immunodeficiency.

This clone was detected many times. The sequenced fragment ends 3 residues before the CDR3 boundary, so the rest is inferred from the germline J gene. V and J are TRBV10-3 and TRBJ2-1; 11 nucleotides line up with TRBD2. Trimming cost V 5 bases and J 8 bases; bases outside gene matches: 2. The length of the CDR3 is 13 residues. Germline CDR1 ENHRY, CDR2 SYGVKD. CDR3 in amino acids: CAISYSGRDEQFF. The part of the CDR3 DNA that was read is TGTGCCATCAGTTATAGCGGGAGGGATGAG.

This clone was seen a few times. CDR3 sequence reads: CASSPRLAGATHLYEQYF. Partial CDR3 DNA: TGTGCCAGCTCACCGCGGCTAGCGGGGGCAACTCATCTCTACGAG. V gene TRBV18 combines with J gene TRBJ2-7, with 10 bases lining up with TRBD2. The CDR3 is cut off 3 residues early in the read; its end comes from the germline J gene. The CDR3 has 18 amino acids. The V segment lost 3 bases and the J segment 3 bases; nucleotides outside the gene matches: 14. The V gene's germline CDR1 is KGHSH and CDR2 LQKENI. Using reference TRBV18 and TRBJ2-7 for the parts outside the CDR3, the full variable domain is NAGVMQNPRHLVRRRGQEARLRCSPMKGHSHVYWYRQLPEEGLKFMVYLQKENIIDESGMPKERFSAEFPKEGPSILRIQQVVRGDSAAYFCASSPRLAGATHLYEQYFGPGTRLTVT.

With respect to this clone: Read data end 3 residues before the CDR3 end; the end is taken from the germline J gene. Other DNA sequences in this sample translate to the same CDR3. The chain couples TRBV18 to TRBJ2-3; tentative D call: TRBD2 (6 bases). From germline, CDR1 is KGHSH and CDR2 LQKENI. V was pared by 1 base and J by 2 bases, with 16 bases between. This CDR3 is built from 17 residues. The CDR3 DNA, read in part, is TGTGCCAGCTCACCACGTCGCGGGGCGACAAACACAGATACG. Its protein product is CASSPRRGATNTDT. The entire CDR3 is CASSPRRGATNTDTQYF.

This clone was detected a few times. The sequence runs out 3 residues before the end of the CDR3; the remainder is reconstructed from the germline J gene. The J gene is TRBJ2-5, the V gene TRBV11-3; possibly TRBD1 for D (8 bases). The CDR3 is made up of 15 amino acids. With 4 bases removed from V and 4 bases from J, the gap between germline ends came to 16 bases. Germline CDR1 SGHNT, CDR2 YENEEA. CDR3: CASSSTNRGGETQYF. CDR3 bases read: TGTGCCAGCAGCTCCACTAACAGGGGGGGAGAGACC. Looking up the rest from reference TRBV11-3 and TRBJ2-5 gives the full variable domain: EAGVVQSPRYKIIEKKQPVAFWCNPISGHNTLYWYLQNLGQGPELLIRYENEEAVDDSQLPKDRFSAERLKGVDSTLKIQPAELGDSAVYLCASSSTNRGGETQYFGPGTRLLVL.

This clone was counted ten times or more. The CDR3 end is not reached by the read, which stops 3 residues before it; the germline J gene fills it in. This chain joins TRBV19 and TRBJ1-1; D ambiguous. Germline CDR1 is LNHDA and CDR2 is SQIVND (reference sequence). V was trimmed by 8 bases and J by 3 bases, leaving 16 bases between them. The CDR3 extends over 14 amino acids. The sequenced CDR3 bases are TGTGCCAGTTTCGCCGCGCGCTCGTACACTGAA. Its protein product is CASFAARSYTE. The whole CDR3 sequence is CASFAARSYTEAFF.

A note on this clone: The read ends 3 residues before the CDR3 terminus; that terminus is restored from the germline J gene. The V and J genes are TRBV5-5 and TRBJ2-7; the D gene is possibly TRBD1 (6 bases). The V end lost 0 bases, the J end lost 2 bases, and 12 bases lay between the germline ends. Germline V gene data show CDR1 as SGHKS and CDR2 as YYEKEE (reference sequence). The CDR3 has 15 amino acids. The DNA read from the CDR3 is TGTGCCAGCAGCTTGGGCAACAGGGAGCCCTACGAG. Its protein product is CASSLGNREPYE. The entire CDR3 reads CASSLGNREPYEQYF.

This clone was detected a few times. Read data end 3 residues before the CDR3 end; the end is taken from the germline J gene. The chain employs TRBV7-2 and TRBJ1-4; D may be TRBD1 (6 bases). V dropped 3 bases and J dropped 0 bases, with 8 bases sitting between them. CDR3 size: 15 residues. The germline V gene has CDR1 SGHTA and CDR2 FQGNSA. The CDR3 region is CASSFNRATNEKLFF. The sequenced CDR3 bases are TGTGCCAGCAGCTTTAACAGGGCAACTAATGAAAAA.

This clone was observed at least ten times. The sequenced fragment ends 3 residues before the CDR3 boundary, so the rest is inferred from the germline J gene. The rearrangement uses TRBV19 and TRBJ2-7; TRBD2 is a possible D gene (6 bases). The CDR3 runs 15 residues. Germline V gene data show CDR1 as LNHDA and CDR2 as SQIVND (reference sequence). V was trimmed by 1 base and J by 6 bases, leaving 16 bases between them. CDR3 DNA (partial): TGTGCCAGTAGTATAGTATCGGGGGATCCTGGCGAG. The encoded protein is CASSIVSGDPGE. The full-length CDR3 reads as CASSIVSGDPGEQYF.

Comments on this clone: Coverage ceases 3 residues before the CDR3 finishes, and the germline J gene fills in the end. The chain carries TRBV6-2 or TRBV6-3 and TRBJ1-2; 9 bases fit TRBD1. Germline CDR1 is MNHEY and CDR2 is SVGEGT. V was clipped by 5 bases and J by 6 bases; unmatched bases: 10. CDR3 length: 15 amino acids. Incomplete CDR3 DNA: TGTGCCAGCAGTCAAAGGGGACAGGGCCACGATGGC. It specifies CASSQRGQGHDG. The whole CDR3 reads CASSQRGQGHDGYTF.

This clone occurred many times. The read terminates 3 residues ahead of where the CDR3 ends, so the germline J gene completes it. The V call is TRBV5-1, the J call TRBJ2-5; 9 bases line up with TRBD2. The CDR3 consists of 14 residues. The germline V gene encodes CDR1 SGHRS and CDR2 YFSETQ. Germline trimming cut 8 bases from V and 4 bases from J; bases unmatched to any gene: 9. The CDR3 DNA, read in part, is TGCGCCAGTAAACTCACAGCGGGGGGAGAGACC. This codes for CASKLTAGGET. In full, the CDR3 is CASKLTAGGETQYF.

The covered CDR3 bases are TGCAGTGCTAGGTCTGCGGGATCCGGTTGGACC. It yields the protein CSARSAGSGWT. Given in full, the CDR3 is CSARSAGSGWTQYF. The rearrangement links TRBV20-1 to TRBJ2-5; a weak D match, TRBD2 (6 bases). The CDR3 end falls 3 residues outside the read, so it is completed with the germline J gene. The germline V gene encodes CDR1 DFQATT and CDR2 SNEGSKA (reference sequence). Between the trimmed V and J ends, which lost 3 bases and 7 bases, there was a span of 18 bases. CDR3 size: 14 residues.

The table lists this clone with many counts. The read falls 3 residues short of the CDR3 end, and the missing part is taken from the germline J gene. The rearrangement joins TRBV18 to TRBJ2-5; D is possibly TRBD1 (5 bases). This CDR3 is 14 amino acids long. The V end lost 3 bases, the J end lost 2 bases, and 10 bases lay between the germline ends. The V gene's germline CDR1 is KGHSH and CDR2 LQKENI. CDR3 in amino acids: CASSPVTGQETQYF. The DNA read from the CDR3 is TGTGCCAGCTCACCTGTCACAGGTCAAGAGACC.

This clone has at least ten counts. The read terminates 3 residues before the CDR3 end, so the remaining end is supplied by the germline J gene. V and J are TRBV5-1 and TRBJ1-3; tentatively, D is TRBD1 (5 bases). V was cut by 0 bases and J by 9 bases, with 19 bases left in between. There are 16 residues in the CDR3. Germline V gene data show CDR1 as SGHRS and CDR2 as YFSETQ. CDR3: CASSLGQFGSQRTIYF. Partial CDR3 DNA: TGCGCCAGCAGCTTGGGACAGTTTGGCTCTCAGCGCACC.

This clone has ten or more counts. The missing CDR3 end, 3 residues past where the read stops, is filled in from the germline J gene. The V gene is TRBV5-1, the J gene TRBJ1-1; 7 bases are a match to TRBD1. V trimming: 5 bases; J trimming: 3 bases; junction bases outside the gene matches: 4. The germline CDR1 and CDR2 sequences are SGHRS and YFSETQ. The CDR3 consists of 13 residues. CDR3 DNA, as far as it was read: TGCGCCAGCAGTCCCGACAGGGACACTGAA. Protein sequence: CASSPDRDTE. The entire CDR3 protein reads CASSPDRDTEAFF.

Concerning this clone itself: Sequencing ends 3 residues short of the CDR3 end; the germline J gene provides the rest. The chain links TRBV6-1 to TRBJ1-5; TRBD1 agrees at 7 bases. This CDR3 has 17 amino acids. The V gene end was trimmed by 2 bases and the J gene end by 0 bases; junction bases not matched to a gene: 7. CDR1 is MNHNS, CDR2 SASEGT, per germline. Here the CDR3 reads CASSEPRDRVSNQPQHF. CDR3 bases read: TGTGCCAGCAGTGAACCCCGGGACAGAGTTAGCAATCAGCCC.

The sample holds many counts of this clone. The read finishes 3 residues shy of the CDR3 end, and the germline J gene is used to complete it. The gene calls are TRBV5-4 and TRBJ1-2, with TRBD1 matching 7 bases. Per the germline V gene, CDR1 is SGHNT and CDR2 is YYREEE (reference sequence). The V and J ends lost 0 bases and 2 bases, in that order; junction bases with no gene match: 4. This CDR3 comprises 15 residues. The CDR3 loop is CASSLDGTANYGYTF. The sequenced CDR3 bases are TGTGCCAGCAGCTTGGACGGGACAGCAAACTATGGC.

The table lists this clone with a few counts. Read coverage stops 3 residues before the CDR3 terminus; the germline J gene supplies the remainder. The genes are TRBV18 and TRBJ2-7; the D is unclear. V shed 1 base and J shed 2 bases, with 12 bases lying between them. This CDR3 has 15 amino acids. Germline V gene sequence: CDR1 KGHSH, CDR2 LQKENI. CDR3 DNA, as far as it was read: TGTGCCAGCTCACCACGTTCGGCAGGTGCCTACGAG. It yields the protein CASSPRSAGAYE. From start to end, the CDR3 is CASSPRSAGAYEQYF.

Points on this clone: The read finishes 3 residues shy of the CDR3 end, and the germline J gene is used to complete it. The chain carries TRBV7-3 and TRBJ2-3, with 7 bases identical to TRBD1. From germline, CDR1 is SGHTA and CDR2 FQGTGA. The CDR3 sequence is 13 residues long. Trimming took 4 bases from V and 6 from J; bases not matched to a gene: 4. The CDR3 here is CASSSGTADTQYF. CDR3 DNA, as far as it was read: TGTGCCAGCAGCTCCGGGACAGCCGATACG.

This clone was counted many times. The CDR3 end is not reached by the read, which stops 3 residues before it; the germline J gene fills it in. The gene calls are TRBV7-2 and TRBJ2-1, with a tentative D call TRBD2 (5 bases). The CDR3 is 15 amino acids. Germline lookup yields CDR1 SGHTA and CDR2 FQGNSA. V was clipped by 6 bases and J by 0 bases, with 12 bases between them. CDR3 in amino acids: CASSSSSSSYNEQFF. The sequenced part of the CDR3 DNA is TGTGCCAGCAGTTCTAGCTCCAGCTCCTACAATGAG.

In its sample, this clone was seen a few times. The read stops 3 residues short of the end of the CDR3; the missing end is completed from the germline J gene. The chain couples TRBV6-1 to TRBJ2-3; 7 bases match TRBD2. The germline gives CDR1 MNHNS, CDR2 SASEGT. J gave up 5 bases and V 2 bases, and 13 bases lay outside the gene matches. The CDR3 runs 17 residues. CDR3: CASSEPDSGWGGDTQYF. CDR3 DNA (partial): TGTGCCAGCAGTGAACCGGATAGCGGGTGGGGGGGAGATACG.

This clone showed up many times. With the read ending 3 residues before the CDR3 end, the germline J gene is used to fill in that end. The V and J genes are TRBV9 and TRBJ2-3, with 8 nucleotides matching TRBD1. Germline lookup yields CDR1 SGDLS and CDR2 YYNGEE. The J segment lost 3 bases and the V segment lost 4 bases, leaving 13 bases of the junction unmatched. The CDR3 is 17 amino acids. The sequenced part of the CDR3 DNA is TGTGCCAGCAGCCCTCGGACAGGGTTGGGGGGTACAGATACG. Protein product: CASSPRTGLGGTDT. The full CDR3 is CASSPRTGLGGTDTQYF.